This T cell receptor (beta chain) was sequenced during a study of identical twins. Notes on the study in general: Partial confounding of zero-insertion analyses by invariant MAIT and iNKT cells was possible. A lower insertion count was a feature of abundant cord blood beta clonotypes, with no such feature in memory repertoires. Cross-sectional statistics underpinned the conclusions; the same donors were not followed.

MiXCR, run by TCRdb on the 5' RACE reads, gives a single entry per CDR3 protein. The sample has about 290,000 distinct CDR3 sequences, 8% to 9.5% seen once. This clonotype was seen many times. As yet, its antigen is unknown. These records were also assigned to another study, of yellow fever vaccine responses in identical twins. That investigation notes: On the reported evidence, twins' vaccine T cell responses seemed partly convergent and partly personalized.

This TCR came from a woman aged 18-30 years in good health. The specimen was CD8+ T cells sorted from blood.

CDR3 residues: CASSLAGGTGELFF. CDR3 sequence (DNA): TGTGCCAGCAGCCTAGCGGGGGGTACCGGGGAGCTGTTTTTT. This chain joins TRBV2 and TRBJ2-2; TRBD2 matches 11 bases. This CDR3 comprises 14 residues. V was clipped by 6 bases and J by 5 bases; unmatched bases: 2. Germline V CDR1 and CDR2: SNHLY, FYNNEI.